The present T cell receptor beta chain was sequenced within a study of a mutant IDH1 vaccine in newly diagnosed glioma. As for the study in general: Mean patient age was around 40 years; about 62% were male and approximately 40% female. Earlier therapy was either radiotherapy, temozolomide, or both, and most got both.

Regarding time point: week 35, safety follow-up. With topical imiquimod, each dose of the vaccine consisted of 300 ug of mutant IDH1 20-mer peptide. At weeks 1, 3, 5, 7, 11, 15, 19 and 23, patients received a vaccination, eight in all. Each tumor in the donors was a new WHO grade 3 or 4 astrocytoma, IDH1-mutant and ATRX-lost. Profiling relied on immunoSEQ multiplex PCR, and the TCRdb table lists in-frame clones only, not all of them. The top ten hold roughly 2% of the sample, which has about 74,000 clones, about 88% seen once. Of note for this clone: Its target is unknown.

Germline CDR1 is SGHNT and CDR2 is YENEEA. V lost 6 bases and J 1 base, leaving 6 bases between the germline ends. The CDR3 spans 12 residues. The rearrangement links TRBV11-3 to TRBJ1-1; D remains unclear. Source: PBMCs, taken from a glioma patient whose treatment included an IDH1 peptide vaccine. The sequence was collected from a young man with glioma. In DNA, the CDR3 is TGTGCCAGCAGACCCGAGAACACTGAAGCTTTCTTT. Translated: CASRPENTEAFF.